The clone carrying this T cell receptor beta chain has only a few counts. This record comes from a study of blood T cell repertoires in COVID-19. The wider study: Material from acute and convalescent COVID-19 was sourced from the United States, Italy and Spain.

Germline-derived CDR1 and CDR2 are GTSNPN and SVGIG (reference sequence). The CDR3 loop spans 16 amino acids. The germline V and J ends were trimmed by 0 bases and 0 bases, with 12 bases remaining between them. Authors' methods: Reference gene primers were amplified, and this amplification served to estimate nucleated cell counts. Assay used: immunoSEQ multiplex PCR; TCRdb lists only in-frame clones, some missing. V, J and clone size derive from that table, while D and trimming were established from the DNA sequence. In the table there are roughly 150,000 clones, about four fifths of which are singletons.

Sample: peripheral blood. The V gene is TRBV30, the J gene TRBJ1-3; D remains ambiguous. The sequence was obtained from a human donor with acute or convalescent COVID-19. The donor label of this sample is uncertain. The CDR3 spells CAWSVGRTDSGNTIYF. The CDR3 region has the DNA TGTGCCTGGAGTGTGGGGAGGACGGACTCTGGAAACACCATATATTTT.